This paragraph covers one TCR beta chain sequence. The entry originates in a study of blood T cell repertoires in COVID-19. Study-wide context: The United States, Italy and Spain supplied acute and convalescent COVID-19 samples. T cells, B-cell-depleted T cells, or PBMCs provided the cDNA or gDNA that served as material.

Only in-frame clones appear in the TCRdb table, and some are missing; sequencing was by immunoSEQ multiplex PCR. This table holds 200,000 to 300,000 clones, around 85% found once. Cohort placement rested on clinical history that participants reported themselves. The V end lost 3 bases, the J end lost 6 bases, and 12 bases lay between the germline ends. This CDR3 is 13 amino acids long. Germline-derived CDR1 and CDR2 are SGHNT and YENEEA. Sample: PBMCs or T cells enriched from blood (not recorded which). The chain couples TRBV11-3 to TRBJ2-7; D remains unclear. The clonotype comes from a middle-aged woman with acute COVID-19. The CDR3 sequence is CASSLSGMGEQYF. The CDR3 DNA is TGTGCCAGCAGCTTGTCGGGTATGGGCGAGCAGTACTTC.